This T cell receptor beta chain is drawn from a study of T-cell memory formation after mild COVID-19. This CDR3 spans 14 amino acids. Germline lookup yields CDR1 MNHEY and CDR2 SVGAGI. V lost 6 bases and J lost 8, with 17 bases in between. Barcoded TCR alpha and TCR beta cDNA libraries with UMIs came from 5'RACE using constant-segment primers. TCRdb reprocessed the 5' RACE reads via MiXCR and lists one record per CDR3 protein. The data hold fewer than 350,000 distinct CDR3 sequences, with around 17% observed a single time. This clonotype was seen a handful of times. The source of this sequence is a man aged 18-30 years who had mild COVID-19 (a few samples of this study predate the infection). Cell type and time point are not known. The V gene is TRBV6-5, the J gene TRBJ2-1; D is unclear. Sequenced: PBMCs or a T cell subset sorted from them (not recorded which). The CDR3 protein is CASRQGLPLDEQFF. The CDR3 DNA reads TGTGCCAGCAGGCAAGGCCTACCCCTCGATGAGCAGTTCTTC.